This T cell receptor (beta chain) was captured by sequencing in a study of blood T cell repertoires in COVID-19. Study-wide background: From the United States, Italy and Spain came samples of acute and convalescent COVID-19.

The germline gives CDR1 WNHNN, CDR2 SYGVQD (reference sequence). V dropped 2 bases and J dropped 4; count of bases not matched to a gene: 5. The CDR3 totals 15 residues. How the authors handled the data: Reference gene primer amplification yielded estimated nucleated cell counts. Assay used: immunoSEQ multiplex PCR; TCRdb lists only in-frame clones, some missing. The D gene and trimming were derived from the DNA, and the V and J assignments and clone size from that table. The sample consists of 99,000 or so clones, roughly 80% of them appearing once. Sequencing used peripheral blood. V usage is TRBV10-1 and J usage is TRBJ2-3; 8 nucleotides align to TRBD2. The source of this sequence is an elderly woman with acute or convalescent COVID-19. CDR3 sequence: CASSEQKAGADTQYF. CDR3 DNA sequence: TGCGCCAGCAGTGAGCAAAAAGCGGGAGCAGATACGCAGTATTTT.